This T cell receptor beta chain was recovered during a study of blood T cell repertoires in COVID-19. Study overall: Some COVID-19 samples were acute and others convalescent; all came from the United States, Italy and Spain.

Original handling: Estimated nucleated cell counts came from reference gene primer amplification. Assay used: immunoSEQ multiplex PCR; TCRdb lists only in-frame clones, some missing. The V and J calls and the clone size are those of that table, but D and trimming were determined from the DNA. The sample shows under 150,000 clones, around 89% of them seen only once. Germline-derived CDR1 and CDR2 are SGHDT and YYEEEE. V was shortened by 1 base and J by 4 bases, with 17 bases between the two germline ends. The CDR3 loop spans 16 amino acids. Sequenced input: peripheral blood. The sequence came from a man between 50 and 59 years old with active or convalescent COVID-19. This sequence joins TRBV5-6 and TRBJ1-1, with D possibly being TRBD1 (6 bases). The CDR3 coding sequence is TGTGCCAGCAGCTTGTTTACAGGGAATGTAATCACTGAAGCTTTCTTT. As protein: CASSLFTGNVITEAFF.